This T cell receptor (beta chain) was sequenced for a study of human T cells and chemical hapten exposure. Comments on this clonotype: Its antigen is unidentified.

Individual cDNA molecules in this library carried unique molecular identifiers. A single record per CDR3 protein comes from TCRdb applying MiXCR to the RACE reads. Of 190,000 or so distinct CDR3 sequences in the sample, around 30% are singletons; the top ten hold less than 3.5%. Whole-study results and caveats: The study found expanded TCRs formed significantly more large CDR3 similarity clusters than controls.

As for time point: pre-sensitization, week 0. This sample's treatment: therapeutic diphenylcyclopropenone sensitization with weekly scalp DPC. The CDR3 loop spans 16 amino acids. The V and J ends lost 0 bases and 0 bases respectively, with 12 bases between them. CDR1 is SNHLY and CDR2 is FYNNEI in the germline V gene. V gene TRBV2 combines with J gene TRBJ2-7, with a tentative D call TRBD1 (6 bases). This TCR came from a woman aged 25-40 years with alopecia areata. Some clones in this sample may be carry-over from other donors' samples. The sequencing used whole blood, collected in connection with sensitization to the hapten diphenylcyclopropenone (DPC). DNA of the CDR3: TGTGCCAGCAGTGAAGCTCAGGGACACAGCTCCTACGAGCAGTACTTC. This encodes CASSEAQGHSSYEQYF. Together with reference TRBV2 and TRBJ2-7, the CDR3 gives the full variable domain: EPEVTQTPSHQVTQMGQEVILRCVPISNHLYFYWYRQILGQKVEFLVSFYNNEISEKSEIFDDQFSVERPDGSNFTLKIRSTKLEDSAMYFCASSEAQGHSSYEQYFGPGTRLTVT.